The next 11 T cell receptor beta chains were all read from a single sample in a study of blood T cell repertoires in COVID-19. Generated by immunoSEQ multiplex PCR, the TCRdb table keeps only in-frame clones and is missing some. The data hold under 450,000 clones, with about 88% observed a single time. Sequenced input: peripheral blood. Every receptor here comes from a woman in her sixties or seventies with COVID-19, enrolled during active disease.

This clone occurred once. This CDR3 is CASSLETGHNEQFF. CDR3 nucleotide sequence: TGTGCCAGCAGCTTAGAGACAGGGCACAATGAGCAGTTCTTC. The genes are TRBV7-2 and TRBJ2-1; the match to TRBD1 covers 7 bases. From germline, CDR1 is SGHTA and CDR2 FQGNSA. The ends lost 1 base at V and 5 bases at J; junction bases unmatched: 2. There are 14 residues in the CDR3.

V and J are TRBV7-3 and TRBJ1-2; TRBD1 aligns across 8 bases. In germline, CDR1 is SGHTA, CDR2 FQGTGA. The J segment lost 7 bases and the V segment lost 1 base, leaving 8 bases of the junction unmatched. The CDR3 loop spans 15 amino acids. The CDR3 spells CASSLKIRGRSGYTF. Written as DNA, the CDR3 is TGTGCCAGCAGCTTAAAAATCAGGGGGCGAAGTGGCTACACCTTC. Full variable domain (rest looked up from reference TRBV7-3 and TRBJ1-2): GAGVSQTPSNKVTEKGKYVELRCDPISGHTALYWYRQSLGQGPEFLIYFQGTGAADDSGLPNDRFFAVRPEGSVSTLKIQRTERGDSAVYLCASSLKIRGRSGYTFGSGTRLTVV.

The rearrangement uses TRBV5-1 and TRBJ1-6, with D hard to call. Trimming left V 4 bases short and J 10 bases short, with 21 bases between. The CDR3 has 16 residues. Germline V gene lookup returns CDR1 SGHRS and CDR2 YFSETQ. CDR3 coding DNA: TGCGCCAGCAGCCAAACCCCGCAGGCCAGTTTATCACCCCTCCACTTT. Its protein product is CASSQTPQASLSPLHF.

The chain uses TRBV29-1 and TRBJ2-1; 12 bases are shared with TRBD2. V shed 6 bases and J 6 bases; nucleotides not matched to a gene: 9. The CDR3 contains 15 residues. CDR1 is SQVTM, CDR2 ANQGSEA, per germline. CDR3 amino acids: CSVRSTSGGGNEQFF. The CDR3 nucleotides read TGCAGCGTCAGATCGACTAGCGGGGGTGGCAATGAGCAGTTCTTC.

The CDR3 reads CASSLAKDSRYEQYF. The CDR3 DNA reads as TGTGCCAGCAGCTTAGCAAAGGACAGCAGATACGAGCAGTACTTC. The rearrangement joins TRBV11-1 to TRBJ2-7; D is possibly TRBD1 (6 bases). There are 15 residues in the CDR3. V dropped 0 bases and J dropped 4 bases, with 13 bases sitting between them. The germline V gene has CDR1 SGHAT and CDR2 FQDESV (reference sequence). The full variable domain, with the rest looked up from reference TRBV11-1 and TRBJ2-7, is EAEVAQSPRYKITEKSQAVAFWCDPISGHATLYWYRQILGQGPELLVQFQDESVVDDSQLPKDRFSAERLKGVDSTLKIQPAELGDSAMYLCASSLAKDSRYEQYFGPGTRLTVT.

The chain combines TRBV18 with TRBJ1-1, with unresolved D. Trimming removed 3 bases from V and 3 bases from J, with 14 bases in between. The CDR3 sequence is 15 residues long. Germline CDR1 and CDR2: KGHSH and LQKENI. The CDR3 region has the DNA TGTGCCAGCTCACCCCAGGTGGAGCGGGACACTGAAGCTTTCTTT. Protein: CASSPQVERDTEAFF.

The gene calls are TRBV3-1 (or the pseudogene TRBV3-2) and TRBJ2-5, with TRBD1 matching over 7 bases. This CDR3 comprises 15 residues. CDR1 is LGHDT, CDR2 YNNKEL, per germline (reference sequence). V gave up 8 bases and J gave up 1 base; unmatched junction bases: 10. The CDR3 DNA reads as TGTGCCAGCGCCACCAACTGGGACAGCCAAGAGACCCAGTACTTC. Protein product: CASATNWDSQETQYF.

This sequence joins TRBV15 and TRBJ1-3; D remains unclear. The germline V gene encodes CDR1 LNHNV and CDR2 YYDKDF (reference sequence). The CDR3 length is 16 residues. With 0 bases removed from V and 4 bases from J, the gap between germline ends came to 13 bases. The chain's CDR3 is CATSRDLRDGGNTIYF. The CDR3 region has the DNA TGTGCCACCAGCAGAGATTTGCGGGATGGAGGAAACACCATATATTTT.

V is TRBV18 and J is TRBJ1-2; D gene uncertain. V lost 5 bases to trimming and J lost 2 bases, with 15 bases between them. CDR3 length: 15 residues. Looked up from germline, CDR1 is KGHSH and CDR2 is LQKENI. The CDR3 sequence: CASSGLADLNYGYTF. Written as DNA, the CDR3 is TGTGCCAGCTCAGGCCTAGCGGATCTGAACTATGGCTACACCTTC.

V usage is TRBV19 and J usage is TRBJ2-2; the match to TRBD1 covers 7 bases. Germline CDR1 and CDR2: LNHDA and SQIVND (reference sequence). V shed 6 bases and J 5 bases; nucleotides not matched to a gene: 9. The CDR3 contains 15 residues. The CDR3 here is CASSQGGPGTGELFF. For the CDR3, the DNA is TGTGCCAGTAGCCAAGGGGGCCCGGGGACCGGGGAGCTGTTTTTT.

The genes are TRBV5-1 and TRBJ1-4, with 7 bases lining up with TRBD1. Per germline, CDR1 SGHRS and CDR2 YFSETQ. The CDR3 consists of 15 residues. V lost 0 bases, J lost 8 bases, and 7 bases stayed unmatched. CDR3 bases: TGCGCCAGCAGCTTGGCCGAAAGGGGGCGAGAAAAACTGTTTTTT. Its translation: CASSLAERGREKLFF.